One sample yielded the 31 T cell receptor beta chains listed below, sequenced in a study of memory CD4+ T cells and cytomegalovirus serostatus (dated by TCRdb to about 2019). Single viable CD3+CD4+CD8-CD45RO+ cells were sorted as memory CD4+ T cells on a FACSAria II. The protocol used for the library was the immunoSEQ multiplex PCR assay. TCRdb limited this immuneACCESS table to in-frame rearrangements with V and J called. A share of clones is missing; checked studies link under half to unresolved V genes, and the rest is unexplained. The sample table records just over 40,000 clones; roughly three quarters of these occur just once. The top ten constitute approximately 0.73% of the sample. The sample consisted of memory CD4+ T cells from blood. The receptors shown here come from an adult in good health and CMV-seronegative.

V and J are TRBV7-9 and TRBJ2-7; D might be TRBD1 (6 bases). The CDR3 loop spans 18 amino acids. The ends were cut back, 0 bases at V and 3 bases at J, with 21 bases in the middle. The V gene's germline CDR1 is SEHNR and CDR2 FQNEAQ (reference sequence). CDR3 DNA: TGTGCCAGCAGCTTAGCGGGGGCGGGCAGGGTACCATACTACGAGCAGTACTTC. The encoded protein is CASSLAGAGRVPYYEQYF.

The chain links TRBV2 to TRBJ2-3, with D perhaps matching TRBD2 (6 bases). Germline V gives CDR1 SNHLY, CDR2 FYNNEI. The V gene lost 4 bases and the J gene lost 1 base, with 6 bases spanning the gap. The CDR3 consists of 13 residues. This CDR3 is CASSGGGTDTQYF. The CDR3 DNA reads TGTGCCAGCAGTGGGGGGGGCACAGATACGCAGTATTTT.

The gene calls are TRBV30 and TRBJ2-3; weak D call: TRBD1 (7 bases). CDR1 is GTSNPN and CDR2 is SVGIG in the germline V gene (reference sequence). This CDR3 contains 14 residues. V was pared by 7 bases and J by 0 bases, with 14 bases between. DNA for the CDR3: TGTGCCTCCACGACAGGGACTAGCACAGATACGCAGTATTTT. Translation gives CASTTGTSTDTQYF.

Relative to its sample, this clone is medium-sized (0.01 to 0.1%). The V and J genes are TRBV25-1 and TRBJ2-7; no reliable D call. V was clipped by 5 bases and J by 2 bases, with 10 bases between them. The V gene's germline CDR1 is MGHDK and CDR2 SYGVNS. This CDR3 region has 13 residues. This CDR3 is CASSYPGAYEQYF. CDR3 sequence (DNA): TGTGCCAGCAGTTATCCAGGCGCCTACGAGCAGTACTTC.

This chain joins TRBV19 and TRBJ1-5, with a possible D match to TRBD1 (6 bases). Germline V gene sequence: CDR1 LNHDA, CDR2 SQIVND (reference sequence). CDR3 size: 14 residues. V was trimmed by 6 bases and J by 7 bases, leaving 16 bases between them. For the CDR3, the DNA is TGTGCCAGTAGGATACAGGGTAGTCGGCAGCCCCAGCATTTT. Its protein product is CASRIQGSRQPQHF.

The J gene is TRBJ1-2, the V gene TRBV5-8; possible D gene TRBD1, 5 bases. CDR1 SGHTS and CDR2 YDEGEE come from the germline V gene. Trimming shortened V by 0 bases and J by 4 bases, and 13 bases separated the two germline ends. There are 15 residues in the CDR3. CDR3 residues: CASSLEGTVVYGYTF. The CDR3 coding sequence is TGTGCCAGCAGCTTGGAGGGGACCGTCGTCTATGGCTACACCTTC. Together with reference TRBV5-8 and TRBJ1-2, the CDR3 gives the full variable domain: EAGVTQSPTHLIKTRGQQATLRCSPISGHTSVYWYQQALGLGLQFLLWYDEGEERNRGNFPPRFSGRQFPNYSSELNVNALELEDSALYLCASSLEGTVVYGYTFGSGTRLTVV.

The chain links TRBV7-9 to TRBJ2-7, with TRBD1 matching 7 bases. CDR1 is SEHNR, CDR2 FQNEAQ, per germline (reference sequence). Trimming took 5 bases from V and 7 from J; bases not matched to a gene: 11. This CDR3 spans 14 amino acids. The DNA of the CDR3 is TGTGCCAGCAGCCCCGGGACAGCTGCGCTTGAGCAGTACTTC. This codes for CASSPGTAALEQYF.

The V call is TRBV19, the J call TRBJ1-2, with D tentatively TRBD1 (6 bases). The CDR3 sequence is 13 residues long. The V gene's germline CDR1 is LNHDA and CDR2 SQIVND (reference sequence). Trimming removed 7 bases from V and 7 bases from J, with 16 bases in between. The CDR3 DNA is TGTGCCAGTAATCAGGGGCTCTTTGGTGGCTACACCTTC. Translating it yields CASNQGLFGGYTF.

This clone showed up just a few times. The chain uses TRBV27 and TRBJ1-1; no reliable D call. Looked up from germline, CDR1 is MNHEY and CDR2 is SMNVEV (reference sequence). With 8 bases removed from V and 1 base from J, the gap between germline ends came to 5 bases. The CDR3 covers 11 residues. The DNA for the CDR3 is TGTGCCAGCCAGAAGAACACTGAAGCTTTCTTT. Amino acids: CASQKNTEAFF.

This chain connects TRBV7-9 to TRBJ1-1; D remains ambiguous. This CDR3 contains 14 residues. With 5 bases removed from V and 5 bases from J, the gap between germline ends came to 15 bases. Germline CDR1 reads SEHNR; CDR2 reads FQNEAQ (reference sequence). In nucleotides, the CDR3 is TGTGCCAGCAGCCTGGCGCATGTTCAGACTGAAGCTTTCTTT. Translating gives CASSLAHVQTEAFF.

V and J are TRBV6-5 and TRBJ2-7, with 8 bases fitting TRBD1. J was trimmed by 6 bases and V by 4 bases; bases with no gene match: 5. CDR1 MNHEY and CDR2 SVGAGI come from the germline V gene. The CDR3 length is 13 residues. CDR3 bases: TGTGCCAGCAGTTCGCAGGGGGCGGGCGAGCAGTACTTC. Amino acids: CASSSQGAGEQYF.

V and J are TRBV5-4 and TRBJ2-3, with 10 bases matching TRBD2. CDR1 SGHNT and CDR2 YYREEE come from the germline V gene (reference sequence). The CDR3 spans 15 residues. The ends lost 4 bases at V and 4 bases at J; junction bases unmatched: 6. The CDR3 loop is CASSLSGGAPDTQYF. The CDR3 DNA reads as TGTGCCAGCAGCCTGAGCGGGGGGGCCCCAGATACGCAGTATTTT.

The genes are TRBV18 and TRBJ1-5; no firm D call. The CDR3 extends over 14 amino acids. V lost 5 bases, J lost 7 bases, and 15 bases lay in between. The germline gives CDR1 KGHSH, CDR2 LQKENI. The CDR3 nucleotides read TGTGCCAGCTCAGAGGCCCCGGAGAGGCAGCCCCAGCATTTT. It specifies CASSEAPERQPQHF.

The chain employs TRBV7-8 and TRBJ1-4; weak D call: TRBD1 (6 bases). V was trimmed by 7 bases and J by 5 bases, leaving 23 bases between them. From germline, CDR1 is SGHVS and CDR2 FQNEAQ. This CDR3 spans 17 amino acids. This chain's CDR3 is CASTIARDNRRNEKLFF. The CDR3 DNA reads TGTGCCAGCACTATAGCCAGGGACAACAGGCGGAATGAAAAACTGTTTTTT.

CDR3 protein: CASSPPGTKSEQYF. The CDR3 coding sequence is TGTGCCAGCTCACCACCCGGTACTAAATCTGAGCAGTACTTC. The chain carries TRBV18 and TRBJ2-7; no reliable D call. Germline values: CDR1 KGHSH, CDR2 LQKENI. The CDR3 runs 14 residues. The V end lost 0 bases, the J end lost 7 bases, and 13 bases lay between the germline ends. Full variable domain (remainder filled in from reference TRBV18 and TRBJ2-7): NAGVMQNPRHLVRRRGQEARLRCSPMKGHSHVYWYRQLPEEGLKFMVYLQKENIIDESGMPKERFSAEFPKEGPSILRIQQVVRGDSAAYFCASSPPGTKSEQYFGPGTRLTVT.

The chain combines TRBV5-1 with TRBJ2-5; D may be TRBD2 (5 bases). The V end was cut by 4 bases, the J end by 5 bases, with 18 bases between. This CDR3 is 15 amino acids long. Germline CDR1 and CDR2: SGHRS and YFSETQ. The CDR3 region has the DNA TGCGCCAGCAGCCCCACTCCCGGGGTGGTCGAGACCCAGTACTTC. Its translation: CASSPTPGVVETQYF.

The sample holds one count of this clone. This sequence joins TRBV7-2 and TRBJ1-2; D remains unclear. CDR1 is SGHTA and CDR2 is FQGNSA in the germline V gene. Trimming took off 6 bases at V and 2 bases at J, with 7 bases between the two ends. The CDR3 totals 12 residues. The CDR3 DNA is TGTGCCAGCAGTACCCAGAACTATGGCTACACCTTC. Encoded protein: CASSTQNYGYTF.

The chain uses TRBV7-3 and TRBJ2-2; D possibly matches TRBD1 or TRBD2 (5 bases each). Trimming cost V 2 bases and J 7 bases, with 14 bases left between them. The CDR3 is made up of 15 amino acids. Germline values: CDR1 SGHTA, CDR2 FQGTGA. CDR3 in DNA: TGTGCCAGCAGCTTAGGGACCGAGGGTCGCGGGGAGCTGTTTTTT. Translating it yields CASSLGTEGRGELFF.

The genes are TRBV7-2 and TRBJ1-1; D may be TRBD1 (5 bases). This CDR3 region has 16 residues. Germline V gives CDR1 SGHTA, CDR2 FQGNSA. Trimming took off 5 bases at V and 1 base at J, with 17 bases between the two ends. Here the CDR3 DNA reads TGTGCCAGCAGCCTATGGGGCGCGGGGAAGAACACTGAAGCTTTCTTT. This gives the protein CASSLWGAGKNTEAFF.

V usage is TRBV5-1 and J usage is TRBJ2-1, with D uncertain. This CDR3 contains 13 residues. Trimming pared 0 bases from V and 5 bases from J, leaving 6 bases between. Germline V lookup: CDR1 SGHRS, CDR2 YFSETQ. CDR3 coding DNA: TGCGCCAGCAGCTTGGACAGAAACAATGAGCAGTTCTTC. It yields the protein CASSLDRNNEQFF.

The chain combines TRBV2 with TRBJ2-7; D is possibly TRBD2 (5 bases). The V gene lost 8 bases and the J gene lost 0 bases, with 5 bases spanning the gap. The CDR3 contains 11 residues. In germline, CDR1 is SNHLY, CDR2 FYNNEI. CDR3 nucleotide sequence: TGTGCCAGCGCGGGCTCCTACGAGCAGTACTTC. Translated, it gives CASAGSYEQYF. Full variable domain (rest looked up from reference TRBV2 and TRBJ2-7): EPEVTQTPSHQVTQMGQEVILRCVPISNHLYFYWYRQILGQKVEFLVSFYNNEISEKSEIFDDQFSVERPDGSNFTLKIRSTKLEDSAMYFCASAGSYEQYFGPGTRLTVT.

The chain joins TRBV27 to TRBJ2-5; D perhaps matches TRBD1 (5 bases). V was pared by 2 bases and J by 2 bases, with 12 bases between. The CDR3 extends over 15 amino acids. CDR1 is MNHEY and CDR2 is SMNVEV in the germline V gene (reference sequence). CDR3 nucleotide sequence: TGTGCCAGCAGTTTAAGGGGTGTAGGGCAAGAGACCCAGTACTTC. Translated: CASSLRGVGQETQYF.

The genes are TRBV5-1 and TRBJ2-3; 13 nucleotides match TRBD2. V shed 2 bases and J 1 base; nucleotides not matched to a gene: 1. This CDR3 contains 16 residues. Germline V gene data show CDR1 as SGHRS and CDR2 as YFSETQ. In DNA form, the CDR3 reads TGCGCCAGCAGCTTCGGGACTAGCGGGGGCACAGATACGCAGTATTTT. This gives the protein CASSFGTSGGTDTQYF.

DNA of the CDR3: TGTGCCAGCAGCCCTAGCGGGGGTGACACAGATACGCAGTATTTT. Protein: CASSPSGGDTDTQYF. The chain couples TRBV5-4 to TRBJ2-3; 10 bases align to TRBD2. This CDR3 is 15 amino acids long. The germline V gene encodes CDR1 SGHNT and CDR2 YYREEE (reference sequence). The V gene end was trimmed by 4 bases and the J gene end by 2 bases; junction bases not matched to a gene: 4.

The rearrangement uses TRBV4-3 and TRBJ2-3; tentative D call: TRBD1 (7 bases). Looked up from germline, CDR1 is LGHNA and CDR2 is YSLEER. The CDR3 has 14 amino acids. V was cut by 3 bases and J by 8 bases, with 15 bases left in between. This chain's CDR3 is CASSQEGAEATQYF. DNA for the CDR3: TGCGCCAGCAGCCAGGAGGGGGCTGAGGCTACGCAGTATTTT.

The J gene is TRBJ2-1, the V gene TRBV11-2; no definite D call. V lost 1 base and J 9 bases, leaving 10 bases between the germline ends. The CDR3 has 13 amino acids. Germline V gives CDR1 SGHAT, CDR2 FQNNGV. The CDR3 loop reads CASSLGLATEQFF. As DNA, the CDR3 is TGTGCCAGCAGCTTAGGTTTGGCAACTGAGCAGTTCTTC.

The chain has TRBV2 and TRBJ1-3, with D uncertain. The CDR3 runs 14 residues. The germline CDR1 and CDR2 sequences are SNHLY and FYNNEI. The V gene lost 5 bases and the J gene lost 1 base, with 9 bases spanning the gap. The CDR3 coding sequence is TGTGCCAGCAGTTTCACCTCGTCTGGAAACACCATATATTTT. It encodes CASSFTSSGNTIYF.

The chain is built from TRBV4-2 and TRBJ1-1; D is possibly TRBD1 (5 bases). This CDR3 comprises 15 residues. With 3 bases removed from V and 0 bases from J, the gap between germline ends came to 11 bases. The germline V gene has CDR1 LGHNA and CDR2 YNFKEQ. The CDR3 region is CASSQGGRMNTEAFF. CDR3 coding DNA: TGTGCCAGCAGCCAGGGGGGACGTATGAACACTGAAGCTTTCTTT.

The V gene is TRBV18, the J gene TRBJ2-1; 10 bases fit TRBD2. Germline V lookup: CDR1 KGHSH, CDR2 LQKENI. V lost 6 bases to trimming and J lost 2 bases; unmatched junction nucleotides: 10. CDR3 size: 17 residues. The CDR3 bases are TGTGCCAGCTCCCGCATCGGACTAGCGGTTCCCTACAATGAGCAGTTCTTC. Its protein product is CASSRIGLAVPYNEQFF. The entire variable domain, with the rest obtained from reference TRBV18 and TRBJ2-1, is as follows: NAGVMQNPRHLVRRRGQEARLRCSPMKGHSHVYWYRQLPEEGLKFMVYLQKENIIDESGMPKERFSAEFPKEGPSILRIQQVVRGDSAAYFCASSRIGLAVPYNEQFFGPGTRLTVL.

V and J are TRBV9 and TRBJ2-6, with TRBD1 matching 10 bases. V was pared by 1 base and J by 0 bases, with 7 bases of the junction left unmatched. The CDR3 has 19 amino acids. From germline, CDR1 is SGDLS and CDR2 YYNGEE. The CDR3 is CASSVLGQGGSSGANVLTF. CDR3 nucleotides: TGTGCCAGCAGCGTATTAGGACAGGGGGGCTCCTCTGGGGCCAACGTCCTGACTTTC.

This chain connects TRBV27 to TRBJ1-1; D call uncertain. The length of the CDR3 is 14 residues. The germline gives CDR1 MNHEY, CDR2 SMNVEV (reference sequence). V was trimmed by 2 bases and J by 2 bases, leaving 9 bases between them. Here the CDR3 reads CASSLRTKNTEAFF. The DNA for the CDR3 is TGTGCCAGCAGTTTACGGACGAAAAACACTGAAGCTTTCTTT.